These T cell receptor beta chains were read from a single sample in a study of tumor-infiltrating lymphocytes in primary liver carcinoma. TCRdb itself ran the multiplex PCR reads through MiXCR, one entry per CDR3 protein. The data hold tens of thousands of distinct CDR3 sequences, with around 77% observed a single time. Input material: liver tumor tissue from sampling region 5. The receptor set was obtained from a man in his forties with primary liver carcinoma and hepatitis B virus infection. Both conserved end residues are trimmed from each CDR3. Clone size is not always given. Where it is, it says once, few, many or a class for expanded clones.

clone size,V gene,CDR3 length,CDR3 protein
few,TRBV29-1,13,SVKAGWGMNTEAL
NA,TRBV11-1,11,ARRGKRSNKQY
NA,TRBV12-3/TRBV12-4,13,TSSMGTGGSYEQY
NA,TRBV6-5,12,AISPNDHRYGYT
once,TRBV28,15,ASISRPGLGSLGTQH
NA,TRBV11-3,13,ASSRTRDTYNEQF
NA,TRBV4-1,12,ASSLDRGAYSYT
NA,TRBV12-3/TRBV12-4,14,VSSLDQSISGNTIY
NA,TRBV5-8,11,AGLGQNPETQY
many,TRBV30,11,AWRATGDYGYT
NA,TRBV19,12,ASRPVGGHRELF
few,TRBV14,14,ASCAVAGCVNNVQF
once,TRBV6-1,16,ASREGLVGGLGTGELS
many,TRBV5-1,14,ASSLYGPEGKSDAF
NA,TRBV11-2,15,AGSLVGVTGSNQPQH
NA,TRBV29-1,11,SVAESGANILT
many,TRBV7-3,11,ASSPPTRNEQF
NA,TRBV11-3,13,VSSLDLGVVQSQH
NA,TRBV6-1,12,ASSAGHGVYEQY
NA,TRBV7-9,10,ASRLGAGELF
NA,TRBV6-2/TRBV6-3,11,ASSSGLENTQH
once,TRBV7-9,12,ASRWDRGFHVYT
once,TRBV7-9,13,AGSPFRTAQETQY
NA,TRBV7-9,10,TISLGNYGYT
NA,TRBV5-1,9,DRSSQETQY
once,TRBV11-1,17,ASSHKGSSVGARTDTQY